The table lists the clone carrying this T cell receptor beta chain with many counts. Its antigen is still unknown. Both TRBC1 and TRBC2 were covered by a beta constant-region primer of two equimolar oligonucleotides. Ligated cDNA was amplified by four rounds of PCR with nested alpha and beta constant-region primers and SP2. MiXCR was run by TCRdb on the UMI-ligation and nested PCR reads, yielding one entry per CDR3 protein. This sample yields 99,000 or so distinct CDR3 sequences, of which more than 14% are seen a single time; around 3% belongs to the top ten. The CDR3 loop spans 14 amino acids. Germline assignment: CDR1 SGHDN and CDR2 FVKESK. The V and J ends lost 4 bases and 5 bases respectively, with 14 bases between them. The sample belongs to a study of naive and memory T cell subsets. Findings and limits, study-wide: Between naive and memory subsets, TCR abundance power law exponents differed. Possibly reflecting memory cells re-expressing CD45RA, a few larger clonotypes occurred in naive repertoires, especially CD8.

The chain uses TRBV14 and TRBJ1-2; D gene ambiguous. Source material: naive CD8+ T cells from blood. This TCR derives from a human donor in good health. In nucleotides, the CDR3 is TGTGCCAGCAGCCTGGTGGGCGCCGGGTATGGCTACACCTTC. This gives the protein CASSLVGAGYGYTF.